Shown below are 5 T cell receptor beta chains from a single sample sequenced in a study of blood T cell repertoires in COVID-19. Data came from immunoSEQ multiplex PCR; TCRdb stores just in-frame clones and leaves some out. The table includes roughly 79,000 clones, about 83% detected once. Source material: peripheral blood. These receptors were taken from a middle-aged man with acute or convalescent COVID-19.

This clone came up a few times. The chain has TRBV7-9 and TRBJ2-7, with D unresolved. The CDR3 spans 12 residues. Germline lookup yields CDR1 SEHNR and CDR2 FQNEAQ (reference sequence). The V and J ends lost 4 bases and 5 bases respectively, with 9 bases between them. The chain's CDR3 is CASSYGSDEQYF. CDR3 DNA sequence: TGTGCCAGCAGCTACGGTTCGGACGAGCAGTACTTC.

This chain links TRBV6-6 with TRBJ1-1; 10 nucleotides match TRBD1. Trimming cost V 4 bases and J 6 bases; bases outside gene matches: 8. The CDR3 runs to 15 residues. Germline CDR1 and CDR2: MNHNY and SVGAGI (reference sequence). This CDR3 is CASSSSSDRGSEAFF. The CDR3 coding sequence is TGTGCCAGCAGTTCATCTTCGGACAGGGGGTCTGAAGCTTTCTTT.

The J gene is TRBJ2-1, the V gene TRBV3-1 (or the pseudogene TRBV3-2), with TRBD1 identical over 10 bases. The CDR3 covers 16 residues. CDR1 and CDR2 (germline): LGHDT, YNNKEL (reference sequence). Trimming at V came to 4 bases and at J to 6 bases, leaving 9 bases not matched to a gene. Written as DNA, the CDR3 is TGTGCCAGCAGCCTAGGGACAGGGGTCGGGGGCAATGAGCAGTTCTTC. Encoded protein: CASSLGTGVGGNEQFF.

The CDR3 DNA sequence: TGCGCCAGCAGCTTGTTGCTAGCGAGGGCCGGGGAGCTGTTTTTT. It yields the protein CASSLLLARAGELFF. The J gene is TRBJ2-2, the V gene TRBV5-1; possible D gene TRBD2, 6 bases. Per germline, CDR1 SGHRS and CDR2 YFSETQ. The CDR3 sequence is 15 residues long. Trimming left V 1 base short and J 6 bases short, with 13 bases between.

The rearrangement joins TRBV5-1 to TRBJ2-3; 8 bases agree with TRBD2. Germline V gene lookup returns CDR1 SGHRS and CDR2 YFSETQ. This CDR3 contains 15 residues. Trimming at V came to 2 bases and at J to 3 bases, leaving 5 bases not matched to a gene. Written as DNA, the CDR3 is TGCGCCAGCAGCTTAACTAGCGGCCTAACAGATACGCAGTATTTT. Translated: CASSLTSGLTDTQYF.